The clone carrying this TCR beta chain was seen many times. As yet, its antigen is unknown. These data are taken from a study of post-analysis software for immune sequencing data. Regarding the study as a whole: Patients showed TRBV5-6, TRBV5-1 and TRBV20-1 among five TRBV segments more frequent than in controls.

Included in the TCR beta cDNA libraries were unique molecular identifiers. Each CDR3 protein gets one entry after TCRdb re-called the PCR reads with MiXCR. This table holds some 800,000 distinct CDR3 sequences, about 43% found once. The length of the CDR3 is 13 residues. Germline V lookup: CDR1 SEHNR, CDR2 FQNEAQ (reference sequence). The germline V and J ends were trimmed by 5 bases and 1 base, with 7 bases remaining between them. Sequenced material: blood. The V gene is TRBV7-9, the J gene TRBJ2-3, with D uncertain. The clonotype originates from a girl aged 5-17 years with multiple sclerosis. The CDR3 loop reads CASSRSGTDTQYF. CDR3 bases: TGTGCCAGCAGCCGCAGCGGCACAGATACGCAGTATTTT.